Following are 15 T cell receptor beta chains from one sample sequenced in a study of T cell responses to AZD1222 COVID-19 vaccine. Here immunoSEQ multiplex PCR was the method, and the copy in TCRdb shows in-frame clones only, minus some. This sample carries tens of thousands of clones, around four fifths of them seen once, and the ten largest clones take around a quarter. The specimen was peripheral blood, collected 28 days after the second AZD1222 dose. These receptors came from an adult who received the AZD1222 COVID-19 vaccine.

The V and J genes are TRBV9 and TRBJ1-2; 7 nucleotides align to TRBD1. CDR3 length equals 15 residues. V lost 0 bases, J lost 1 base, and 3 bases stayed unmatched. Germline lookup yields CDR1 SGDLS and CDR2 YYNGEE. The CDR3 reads CASSVGGTDNYGYTF. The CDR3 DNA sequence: TGTGCCAGCAGCGTAGGGGGGACAGATAACTATGGCTACACCTTC.

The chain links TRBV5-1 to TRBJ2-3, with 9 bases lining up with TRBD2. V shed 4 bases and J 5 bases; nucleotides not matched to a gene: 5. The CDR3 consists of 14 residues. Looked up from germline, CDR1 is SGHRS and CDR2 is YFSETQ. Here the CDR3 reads CASSISGSRDTQYF. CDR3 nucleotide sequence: TGCGCCAGCAGCATTAGCGGGAGTAGAGATACGCAGTATTTT.

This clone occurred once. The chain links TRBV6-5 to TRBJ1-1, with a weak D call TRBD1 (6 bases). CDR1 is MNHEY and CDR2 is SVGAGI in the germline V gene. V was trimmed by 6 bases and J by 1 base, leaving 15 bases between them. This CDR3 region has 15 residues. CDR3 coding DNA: TGTGCCAGCAGACCAGGGGCGTCCGGGAACACTGAAGCTTTCTTT. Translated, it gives CASRPGASGNTEAFF.

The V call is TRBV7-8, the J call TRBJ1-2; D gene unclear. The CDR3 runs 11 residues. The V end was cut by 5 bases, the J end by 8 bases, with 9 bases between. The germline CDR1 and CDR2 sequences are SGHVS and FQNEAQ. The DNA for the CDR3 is TGTGCCAGCAGCCAGAACGGGGGCTACACCTTC. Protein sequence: CASSQNGGYTF.

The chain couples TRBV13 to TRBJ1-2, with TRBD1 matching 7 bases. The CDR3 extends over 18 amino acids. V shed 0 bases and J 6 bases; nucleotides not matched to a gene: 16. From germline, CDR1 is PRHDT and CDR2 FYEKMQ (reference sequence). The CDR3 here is CASSLGSAGGVPRHGYTF. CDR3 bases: TGTGCCAGCAGCTTAGGGTCTGCAGGGGGAGTTCCCCGTCATGGCTACACCTTC. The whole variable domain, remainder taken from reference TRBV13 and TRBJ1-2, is AAGVIQSPRHLIKEKRETATLKCYPIPRHDTVYWYQQGPGQDPQFLISFYEKMQSDKGSIPDRFSAQQFSDYHSELNMSSLELGDSALYFCASSLGSAGGVPRHGYTFGSGTRLTVV.

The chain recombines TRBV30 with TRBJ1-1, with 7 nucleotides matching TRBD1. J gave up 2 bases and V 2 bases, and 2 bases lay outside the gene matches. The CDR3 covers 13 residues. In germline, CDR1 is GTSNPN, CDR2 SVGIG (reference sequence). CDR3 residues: CAWSRDRNTEAFF. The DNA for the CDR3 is TGTGCCTGGAGTCGGGACAGAAACACTGAAGCTTTCTTT.

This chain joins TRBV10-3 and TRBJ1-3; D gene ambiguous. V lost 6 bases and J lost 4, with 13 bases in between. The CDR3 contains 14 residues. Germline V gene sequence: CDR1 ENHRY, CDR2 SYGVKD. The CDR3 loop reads CAISPDQTGNTIYF. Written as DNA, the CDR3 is TGTGCCATCAGCCCGGACCAGACGGGAAACACCATATATTTT.

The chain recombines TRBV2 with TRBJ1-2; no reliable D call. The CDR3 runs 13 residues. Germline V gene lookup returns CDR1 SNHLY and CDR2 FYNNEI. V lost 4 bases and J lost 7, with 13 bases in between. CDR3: CASSGDLAGGYTF. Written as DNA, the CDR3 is TGTGCCAGCAGTGGAGACCTTGCGGGTGGCTACACCTTC.

CDR3 sequence (DNA): TGTGCCAGCAGTCCGGCGGGAATTTCCTCCTACAATGAGCAGTTCTTC. It specifies CASSPAGISSYNEQFF. V is TRBV27 and J is TRBJ2-1; the D gene is possibly TRBD2 (6 bases). In germline, CDR1 is MNHEY, CDR2 SMNVEV (reference sequence). Trimming cost V 5 bases and J 0 bases, with 14 bases left between them. The CDR3 loop spans 16 amino acids.

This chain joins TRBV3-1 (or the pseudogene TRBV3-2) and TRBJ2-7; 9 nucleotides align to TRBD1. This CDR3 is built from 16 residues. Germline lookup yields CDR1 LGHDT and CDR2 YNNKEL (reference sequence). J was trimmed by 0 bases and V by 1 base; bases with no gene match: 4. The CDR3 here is CASSQAGTGTSYEQYF. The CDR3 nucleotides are TGTGCCAGCAGCCAAGCCGGGACAGGGACCTCCTACGAGCAGTACTTC.

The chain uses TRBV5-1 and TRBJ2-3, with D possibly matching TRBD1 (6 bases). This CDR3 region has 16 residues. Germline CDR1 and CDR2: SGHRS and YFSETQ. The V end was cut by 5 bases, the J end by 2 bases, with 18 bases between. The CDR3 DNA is TGCGCCAGCAGGACCAATACAGGGAACCCCACAGATACGCAGTATTTT. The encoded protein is CASRTNTGNPTDTQYF.

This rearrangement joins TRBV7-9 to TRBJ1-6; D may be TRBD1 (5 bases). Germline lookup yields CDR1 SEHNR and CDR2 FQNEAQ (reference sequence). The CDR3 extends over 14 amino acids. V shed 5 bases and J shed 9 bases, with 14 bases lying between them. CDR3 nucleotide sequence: TGTGCCAGCAGCGGCAGGGACTTGTTTTCACCCCTCCACTTT. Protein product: CASSGRDLFSPLHF.

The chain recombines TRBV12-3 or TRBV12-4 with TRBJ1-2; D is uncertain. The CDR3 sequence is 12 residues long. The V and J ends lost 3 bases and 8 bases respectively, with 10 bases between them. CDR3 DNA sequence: TGTGCCAGCAGTTTGAACGGGGAAGGCTACACCTTC. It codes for CASSLNGEGYTF.

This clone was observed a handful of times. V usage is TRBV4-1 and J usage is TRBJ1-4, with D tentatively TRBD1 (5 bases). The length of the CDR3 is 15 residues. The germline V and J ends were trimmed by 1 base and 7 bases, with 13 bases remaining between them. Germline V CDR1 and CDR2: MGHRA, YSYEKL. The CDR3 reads CASSQGVGEAEKLFF. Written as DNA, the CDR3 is TGCGCCAGCAGCCAAGGGGTAGGGGAGGCTGAAAAACTGTTTTTT.

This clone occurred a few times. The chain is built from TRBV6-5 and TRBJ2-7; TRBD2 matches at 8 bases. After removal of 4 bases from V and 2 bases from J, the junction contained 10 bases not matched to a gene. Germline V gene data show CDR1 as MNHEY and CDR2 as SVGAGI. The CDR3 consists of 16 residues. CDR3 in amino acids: CASSSLSGSTTYEQYF. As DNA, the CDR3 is TGTGCCAGCAGTTCCCTAAGCGGGAGCACCACCTACGAGCAGTACTTC.